This TCR beta chain is drawn from a study of neoadjuvant anti-PD-1 for oral cavity cancer. Study details: Patients mostly received three to four biweekly nivolumab doses at 3 mg/kg before surgery. Patients without progression received a fourth nivolumab dose around day 43, then surgical resection on days 50-56.

PBMC libraries mostly used about 490 ng of input genomic DNA, with six replicates per sample. TCRdb's table, derived via immunoSEQ multiplex PCR, lists solely in-frame clones and lacks some. The sample has about 61,000 clones, approximately 80% seen once. This CDR3 comprises 17 residues. The V end lost 1 base, the J end lost 9 bases, and 19 bases lay between the germline ends. From germline, CDR1 is SEHNR and CDR2 FQNEAQ (reference sequence). The clonotype was recovered from a person aged 35 to 85 with oral cavity squamous cell carcinoma. The genes are TRBV7-9 and TRBJ1-6; D unresolved. The source was PBMCs, collected before nivolumab (anti-PD-1) treatment. This chain's CDR3 is CASSLVGSPGFRSPLHF. CDR3 coding DNA: TGTGCCAGCAGCTTAGTAGGATCTCCGGGTTTTCGTTCACCCCTCCACTTT.